Presented here are 30 T cell receptor beta chains from one specimen sequenced in a study of blood T cell repertoires in COVID-19. Sequencing was performed with immunoSEQ multiplex PCR; in TCRdb, only in-frame clones are kept and a portion is missing. The data contain 240,000 or so clones, about 84% of them singletons. Sequenced input: peripheral blood. Receptor source: a man older than 75 with acute or convalescent COVID-19.

This chain joins TRBV5-8 and TRBJ1-5; 10 nucleotides agree with TRBD1. Germline values: CDR1 SGHTS, CDR2 YDEGEE. With V trimmed by 4 bases and J by 6 bases, 7 bases remained unmatched. CDR3 size: 15 residues. CDR3 amino acids: CASSGDRGAGQPQHF. The CDR3 bases are TGTGCCAGCAGCGGGGACAGGGGAGCGGGTCAGCCCCAGCATTTT.

The chain couples TRBV6-5 to TRBJ1-2, with 8 positions matching TRBD1. The CDR3 totals 12 residues. The J segment lost 4 bases and the V segment lost 10 bases, leaving 5 bases of the junction unmatched. Germline-derived CDR1 and CDR2 are MNHEY and SVGAGI. CDR3 nucleotides: TGTGCCACGGGGACAGGATTCTATGGCTACACCTTC. It yields the protein CATGTGFYGYTF.

The chain employs TRBV5-1 and TRBJ1-2; 7 bases line up with TRBD1. The CDR3 is made up of 15 amino acids. Germline CDR1 and CDR2: SGHRS and YFSETQ. Trimming cost V 4 bases and J 2 bases; bases outside gene matches: 8. The CDR3, as DNA: TGCGCCAGCAGCCCTTCGACAGGGAGGAACTATGGCTACACCTTC. Translation: CASSPSTGRNYGYTF.

V gene TRBV5-1 combines with J gene TRBJ2-2; TRBD1 is a possible D gene (5 bases). Germline-derived CDR1 and CDR2 are SGHRS and YFSETQ. The CDR3 is 13 amino acids. Trimming shortened V by 3 bases and J by 5 bases, and 8 bases separated the two germline ends. For the CDR3, the DNA is TGCGCCAGCAGCTCCAGGGAAACCGGGGAGCTGTTTTTT. Amino acids: CASSSRETGELFF. The complete variable domain, with remaining parts taken from reference TRBV5-1 and TRBJ2-2, reads KAGVTQTPRYLIKTRGQQVTLSCSPISGHRSVSWYQQTPGQGLQFLFEYFSETQRNKGNFPGRFSGRQFSNSRSEMNVSTLELGDSALYLCASSSRETGELFFGEGSRLTVL.

The V gene is TRBV19, the J gene TRBJ2-5; the D gene is possibly TRBD1 (5 bases). Between the trimmed V and J ends, which lost 1 base and 3 bases, there was a span of 6 bases. The CDR3 contains 13 residues. Looked up from germline, CDR1 is LNHDA and CDR2 is SQIVND (reference sequence). The CDR3 sequence: CASSIVGEETQYF. The CDR3 DNA reads TGTGCCAGTAGTATAGTAGGGGAAGAGACCCAGTACTTC.

In the case of this clone: The junction and the germline gene differ at one end; a read error may be behind it. The V gene is TRBV7-6, the J gene TRBJ2-7; possible D gene TRBD2, 7 bases. Germline values: CDR1 SGHVS, CDR2 FNYEAQ. This CDR3 region has 16 residues. CDR3 region: CASSLGSGGGNYEQYF. CDR3 in DNA: TGTGCCAGCAGTTTAGGTTCAGGCGGGGGCAACTACGAGCAGTACTTC.

This rearrangement joins TRBV5-1 to TRBJ1-2; possibly TRBD1 for D (5 bases). Germline-derived CDR1 and CDR2 are SGHRS and YFSETQ. This CDR3 is built from 13 residues. Between the trimmed V and J ends, which lost 4 bases and 7 bases, there was a span of 14 bases. The CDR3 spells CASSRAGGGGYTF. CDR3 coding DNA: TGCGCCAGCAGCCGGGCCGGGGGAGGTGGCTACACCTTC.

V and J are TRBV24-1 and TRBJ2-2, with TRBD2 as a possible D gene (6 bases). V lost 4 bases, J lost 4 bases, and 18 bases lay in between. Germline V gene data show CDR1 as KGHDR and CDR2 as SFDVKD. CDR3 length: 17 amino acids. As DNA, the CDR3 is TGTGCCACCAGTGACCCTGCACCGGGACTCTCCACCGGGGAGCTGTTTTTT. Protein sequence: CATSDPAPGLSTGELFF.

This chain connects TRBV14 to TRBJ2-6, with D possibly being TRBD1 (6 bases). The V end lost 2 bases, the J end lost 4 bases, and 9 bases lay between the germline ends. This CDR3 comprises 15 residues. Germline CDR1 SGHDN, CDR2 FVKESK. The CDR3: CASSQPGAGANVLTF. The CDR3 region has the DNA TGTGCCAGCAGCCAACCAGGGGCCGGGGCCAACGTCCTGACTTTC.

The chain joins TRBV9 to TRBJ1-2; 8 bases fit TRBD1. CDR3 size: 13 residues. J was trimmed by 5 bases and V by 5 bases; bases with no gene match: 5. CDR1 is SGDLS, CDR2 YYNGEE, per germline. In DNA form, the CDR3 reads TGTGCCAGCAGGGACAGGGAGGGTTATGGCTACACCTTC. This encodes CASRDREGYGYTF.

The V gene is TRBV5-6, the J gene TRBJ2-1; D gene uncertain. The CDR3 is made up of 12 amino acids. Germline V gene lookup returns CDR1 SGHDT and CDR2 YYEEEE. The V end was cut by 1 base, the J end by 15 bases, with 14 bases between. The CDR3 region is CASSLIQSPPFF. The CDR3 nucleotides are TGTGCCAGCAGCTTGATACAGTCTCCTCCGTTCTTC.

The rearrangement joins TRBV11-2 to TRBJ2-7; D is perhaps TRBD1 (5 bases). The CDR3 has 14 amino acids. Between the trimmed V and J ends, which lost 1 base and 5 bases, there was a span of 12 bases. Germline V CDR1 and CDR2: SGHAT, FQNNGV. DNA for the CDR3: TGTGCCAGCAGCTTAGGCGGCAGGGTCCACGAGCAGTACTTC. Encoded protein: CASSLGGRVHEQYF.

The genes are TRBV18 and TRBJ1-1; 7 bases fit TRBD1. From germline, CDR1 is KGHSH and CDR2 LQKENI. The CDR3 spans 14 residues. Trimming cost V 1 base and J 7 bases; bases outside gene matches: 6. The CDR3 loop is CASSPRQGGGEAFF. For the CDR3, the DNA is TGTGCCAGCTCACCACGACAGGGTGGGGGTGAAGCTTTCTTT.

Turning to this clone: A read error may produce the germline difference seen at one junction end. Other DNA sequences within the sample encode an identical CDR3. This chain connects TRBV6-5 to TRBJ1-6; no clear D gene. This CDR3 is built from 13 residues. Germline CDR1 and CDR2: MNHEY and SVGAGI. This CDR3 reads CASSYGENSPLHF. The DNA for the CDR3 is TGTGCCAGTAGTTACGGGGAGAATTCACCCCTCCACTTT.

The J gene is TRBJ2-1, the V gene TRBV6-1, with 10 bases lining up with TRBD2. Trimming at V came to 3 bases and at J to 12 bases, leaving 5 bases not matched to a gene. CDR1 is MNHNS and CDR2 is SASEGT in the germline V gene. The CDR3 consists of 13 residues. CDR3 residues: CASSELAGVGQFF. CDR3 nucleotides: TGTGCCAGCAGTGAGCTAGCGGGAGTTGGGCAGTTCTTC.

CDR3 residues: CASSSPGQGLNTEAFF. The CDR3 DNA sequence: TGTGCCAGCAGCTCCCCGGGACAGGGATTAAACACTGAAGCTTTCTTT. This chain connects TRBV5-4 to TRBJ1-1, with TRBD1 matching over 9 bases. The junction had 8 bases not matched to a gene; V was cut back by 3 bases and J by 2 bases. This CDR3 region has 16 residues. Germline V gene sequence: CDR1 SGHNT, CDR2 YYREEE (reference sequence).

The V and J genes are TRBV10-3 and TRBJ1-6; D is unclear. The germline CDR1 and CDR2 sequences are ENHRY and SYGVKD. The CDR3 covers 15 residues. Between the trimmed V and J ends, which lost 0 bases and 7 bases, there was a span of 10 bases. The CDR3 DNA reads TGTGCCATCAGTGAGTCCCGGGGAGAAAATTCACCCCTCCACTTT. Translating gives CAISESRGENSPLHF.

This clone appeared a few times. This chain links TRBV10-1 with TRBJ2-7; 11 bases match TRBD2. The CDR3 is 15 residues long. Germline V lookup: CDR1 WNHNN, CDR2 SYGVQD (reference sequence). V trimming: 5 bases; J trimming: 1 base; junction bases outside the gene matches: 4. CDR3 coding DNA: TGCGCCAGCAGTTCCGGGACTAGCGGTTCCTACGAGCAGTACTTC. It specifies CASSSGTSGSYEQYF.

The rearrangement uses TRBV6-5 and TRBJ1-4; the D gene is possibly TRBD1 (6 bases). Germline V gene data show CDR1 as MNHEY and CDR2 as SVGAGI. The V end lost 5 bases, the J end lost 4 bases, and 11 bases lay between the germline ends. The CDR3 length is 14 residues. The DNA of the CDR3 is TGTGCCAGCAGTCCCGGGGACATTAATGAAAAACTGTTTTTT. Protein product: CASSPGDINEKLFF.

This clone was found once. The chain links TRBV12-5 to TRBJ2-5, with 8 bases lining up with TRBD2. This CDR3 has 17 amino acids. Germline CDR1 and CDR2: LGHNT and FRNRAP. Unmatched junction bases numbered 13, after V lost 0 bases and J lost 7 bases. The chain's CDR3 is CASGLVSSVGLGVTQYF. The DNA for the CDR3 is TGTGCTAGTGGTTTGGTATCCTCCGTGGGACTAGGGGTGACCCAGTACTTC. Complete variable domain (other parts from reference TRBV12-5 and TRBJ2-5): DARVTQTPRHKVTEMGQEVTMRCQPILGHNTVFWYRQTMMQGLELLAYFRNRAPLDDSGMPKDRFSAEMPDATLATLKIQPSEPRDSAVYFCASGLVSSVGLGVTQYFGPGTRLLVL.

The chain couples TRBV19 to TRBJ2-2; 8 nucleotides agree with TRBD2. The CDR3 extends over 14 amino acids. Per the germline V gene, CDR1 is LNHDA and CDR2 is SQIVND (reference sequence). V was pared by 6 bases and J by 2 bases, with 2 bases of the junction left unmatched. The CDR3 loop is CASRRTSNTGELFF. The CDR3 DNA is TGTGCCAGTAGGAGGACTAGCAACACCGGGGAGCTGTTTTTT. Filled out from reference TRBV19 and TRBJ2-2, the complete variable domain reads DGGITQSPKYLFRKEGQNVTLSCEQNLNHDAMYWYRQDPGQGLRLIYYSQIVNDFQKGDIAEGYSVSREKKESFPLTVTSAQKNPTAFYLCASRRTSNTGELFFGEGSRLTVL.

A single count supports this clone. The rearrangement joins TRBV28 to TRBJ2-6; 7 positions agree with TRBD1. This CDR3 contains 16 residues. The V segment lost 6 bases and the J segment 2 bases; nucleotides outside the gene matches: 7. Germline V gene data show CDR1 as MDHEN and CDR2 as SYDVKM. CDR3 amino acids: CASRLWTGAGANVLTF. The CDR3 nucleotides are TGTGCCAGCAGACTCTGGACAGGAGCTGGGGCCAACGTCCTGACTTTC.

The chain combines TRBV5-6 with TRBJ2-3; weak D call: TRBD2 (6 bases). Germline values: CDR1 SGHDT, CDR2 YYEEEE. Trimming cost V 5 bases and J 0 bases, with 13 bases left between them. The CDR3 consists of 15 residues. The CDR3 loop reads CASSSTGTSTDTQYF. The CDR3 nucleotides are TGTGCCAGCAGTTCAACCGGGACTAGCACAGATACGCAGTATTTT.

The chain recombines TRBV20-1 with TRBJ1-2; D uncertain. This CDR3 is 10 amino acids long. Germline CDR1 DFQATT, CDR2 SNEGSKA (reference sequence). Trimming removed 4 bases at V and 13 bases at J, with 13 bases between. The CDR3 is CSAMRALGTF. In DNA form, the CDR3 reads TGCAGTGCTATGAGGGCCCTCGGCACCTTC.

The chain joins TRBV5-1 to TRBJ1-2; D not resolved. The CDR3 has 12 residues. V was shortened by 6 bases and J by 7 bases, with 13 bases between the two germline ends. Germline CDR1 is SGHRS and CDR2 is YFSETQ. The CDR3 region has the DNA TGCGCCAGCACAGGATCTGAAATTGGCTACACCTTC. It yields the protein CASTGSEIGYTF.

J is TRBJ1-2 and V is TRBV6-1, with D possibly matching TRBD1 (6 bases). This CDR3 spans 13 amino acids. Germline-derived CDR1 and CDR2 are MNHNS and SASEGT. Between the trimmed V and J ends, which lost 3 bases and 8 bases, there was a span of 13 bases. The CDR3 sequence is CASSDRDMLGYTF. The CDR3 DNA reads TGTGCCAGCAGTGACCGGGACATGCTCGGCTACACCTTC.

The chain is built from TRBV19 and TRBJ1-1, with D possibly being TRBD1 (5 bases). Trimming took 1 base from V and 1 from J, leaving 7 bases between them. The CDR3 is made up of 14 amino acids. Per the germline V gene, CDR1 is LNHDA and CDR2 is SQIVND (reference sequence). CDR3 DNA sequence: TGTGCCAGTAGTATAGTGGGGGGGAACACTGAAGCTTTCTTT. It translates to CASSIVGGNTEAFF.

The V and J genes are TRBV5-4 and TRBJ1-1, with a possible D match to TRBD1 (6 bases). V dropped 5 bases and J dropped 1 base, with 12 bases sitting between them. Germline-derived CDR1 and CDR2 are SGHNT and YYREEE (reference sequence). The CDR3 contains 14 residues. The CDR3 region has the DNA TGTGCCAGCAGACCGGGACACACGAACACTGAAGCTTTCTTT. Amino acids: CASRPGHTNTEAFF.

The V and J genes are TRBV28 and TRBJ1-2; a possible D gene is TRBD1 (5 bases). Trimming took 4 bases from V and 4 from J, leaving 16 bases between them. CDR1 and CDR2 from the germline V gene are MDHEN and SYDVKM. The CDR3 spans 15 residues. The CDR3 sequence is CASSSSKQAFYGYTF. Written as DNA, the CDR3 is TGTGCCAGCAGTTCATCAAAACAGGCCTTCTATGGCTACACCTTC.

This clone appeared a few times. The chain links TRBV28 to TRBJ1-6, with 8 nucleotides matching TRBD1. The CDR3 contains 15 residues. Germline V gene lookup returns CDR1 MDHEN and CDR2 SYDVKM. Trimming took 6 bases from V and 8 from J; bases not matched to a gene: 9. The CDR3 region is CASRGEDRADSPLHF. The CDR3 nucleotides are TGTGCCAGCAGGGGGGAGGACAGGGCTGATTCACCCCTCCACTTT.